The 5 T cell receptor beta chains listed next were all sequenced from one sample in a study of blood T cell repertoires in COVID-19 (dated by TCRdb to the early 2020s). Library generation was performed with the immunoSEQ multiplex PCR assay. The clones in this table, taken by TCRdb from immuneACCESS, are in-frame only. Not every clone is retained; where verified, under half of the shortfall comes from an unresolved V gene, and the cause of the rest is unknown. The sample table lists over 100,000 clones, approximately 80% of them with a count of one. The ten most abundant clones make up under 5% of the sample. The sequenced sample was peripheral blood. These receptors came from a woman older than 75 with acute or convalescent COVID-19.

This chain joins TRBV18 and TRBJ2-1; 8 bases map to TRBD1. CDR3 size: 15 residues. Germline trimming cut 3 bases from V and 8 bases from J; bases unmatched to any gene: 9. Germline loops: CDR1 KGHSH, CDR2 LQKENI. CDR3 nucleotides: TGTGCCAGCTCACCCGGACAGGGCGGGGTTCATGAGCAGTTCTTC. Amino acid sequence: CASSPGQGGVHEQFF.

This chain uses TRBV6-6 with TRBJ2-1, with D possibly matching TRBD2 (6 bases). Germline V gene data show CDR1 as MNHNY and CDR2 as SVGAGI (reference sequence). The CDR3 loop spans 11 amino acids. The V end lost 11 bases, the J end lost 3 bases, and 8 bases lay between the germline ends. CDR3 sequence (DNA): TGTGCCGTGGGGGGCTACAATGAGCAGTTCTTC. It is translated as CAVGGYNEQFF.

The chain links TRBV6-5 to TRBJ1-6, with D possibly TRBD1 on 5 matching bases. Trimming pared 6 bases from V and 10 bases from J, leaving 16 bases between. From germline, CDR1 is MNHEY and CDR2 SVGAGI. The CDR3 runs 14 residues. The CDR3 spells CASRDSQGHSPLHF. For the CDR3, the DNA is TGTGCCAGCAGGGATTCCCAGGGTCACTCACCCCTCCACTTT.

This clone has just a few counts. The rearrangement links TRBV5-8 to TRBJ2-1; 8 bases agree with TRBD1. The CDR3 runs to 17 residues. The germline V gene has CDR1 SGHTS and CDR2 YDEGEE. With V trimmed by 4 bases and J by 5 bases, 14 bases remained unmatched. CDR3 nucleotide sequence: TGTGCCAGCAGCGATAGGCAGGGGGCTTTCGGCCACAATGAGCAGTTCTTC. This translates into CASSDRQGAFGHNEQFF. Full variable domain (rest looked up from reference TRBV5-8 and TRBJ2-1): EAGVTQSPTHLIKTRGQQATLRCSPISGHTSVYWYQQALGLGLQFLLWYDEGEERNRGNFPPRFSGRQFPNYSSELNVNALELEDSALYLCASSDRQGAFGHNEQFFGPGTRLTVL.

V gene TRBV28 combines with J gene TRBJ2-7; D might be TRBD1 (6 bases). This CDR3 region has 14 residues. V lost 3 bases and J lost 2, with 11 bases in between. Germline CDR1 is MDHEN and CDR2 is SYDVKM. CDR3 sequence: CASSFARGTYEQYF. The CDR3, as DNA: TGTGCCAGCAGTTTCGCCAGGGGAACCTACGAGCAGTACTTC.